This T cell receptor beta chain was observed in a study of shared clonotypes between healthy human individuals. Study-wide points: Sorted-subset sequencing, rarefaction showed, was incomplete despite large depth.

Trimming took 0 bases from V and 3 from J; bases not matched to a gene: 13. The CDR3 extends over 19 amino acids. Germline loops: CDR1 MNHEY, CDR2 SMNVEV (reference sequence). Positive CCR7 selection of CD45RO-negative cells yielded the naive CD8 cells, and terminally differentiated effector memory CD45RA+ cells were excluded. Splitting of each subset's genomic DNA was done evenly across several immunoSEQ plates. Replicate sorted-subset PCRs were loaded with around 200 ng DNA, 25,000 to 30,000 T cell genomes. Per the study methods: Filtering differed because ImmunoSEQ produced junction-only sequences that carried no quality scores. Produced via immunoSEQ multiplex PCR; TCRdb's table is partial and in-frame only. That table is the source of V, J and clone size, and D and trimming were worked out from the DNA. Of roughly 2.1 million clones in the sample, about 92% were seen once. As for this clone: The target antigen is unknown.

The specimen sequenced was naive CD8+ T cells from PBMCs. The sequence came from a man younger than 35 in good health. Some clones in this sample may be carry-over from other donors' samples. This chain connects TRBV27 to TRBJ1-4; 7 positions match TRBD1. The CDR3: CASSLSDPVEGASNEKLFF. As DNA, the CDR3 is TGTGCCAGCAGTTTATCGGACCCTGTGGAGGGGGCATCTAATGAAAAACTGTTTTTT. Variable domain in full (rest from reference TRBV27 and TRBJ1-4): EAQVTQNPRYLITVTGKKLTVTCSQNMNHEYMSWYRQDPGLGLRQIYYSMNVEVTDKGDVPEGYKVSRKEKRNFPLILESPSPNQTSLYFCASSLSDPVEGASNEKLFFGSGTQLSVL.